One and the same sample provided the 25 T cell receptor beta chains below, sequenced in a study of CD4 and CD8 cells across lung adenocarcinoma regions. TCRdb re-called the PCR reads with MiXCR, one entry per CDR3 protein. Of about 6,400 distinct CDR3 sequences in the sample, 45% to 65% are singletons; the top ten hold under 35%. The material sequenced was CD4+ T cells from the center of a lung tumor. The receptors shown here come from a female donor with lung adenocarcinoma. The CD4 and CD8 labels of this study may be unreliable.

By share of the sample, this clonotype is medium-sized. The rearrangement joins TRBV6-1 to TRBJ2-5, with TRBD2 matching 14 bases. Judging by the DNA end, TRBJ2-7 fits better; the J call may be wrong. CDR1 is MNHNS, CDR2 SASEGT, per germline. This CDR3 spans 19 amino acids. DNA of the CDR3: TGTGCCAGCAGTGAAGAACTAGGACTAGCGGGAGGTCCCGAATACGAGCAGTACTTC. This gives the protein CASSEELGLAGGPEYEQYF.

The chain has TRBV25-1 and TRBJ2-3; D is undetermined. Germline CDR1 and CDR2: MGHDK and SYGVNS. The CDR3 totals 15 residues. V was clipped by 1 base and J by 0 bases, with 8 bases between them. The CDR3 DNA reads TGTGCCAGCAGTGAATCGCGGATTAGCACAGATACGCAGTATTTT. Its protein is CASSESRISTDTQYF.

This clonotype was seen a few times. This chain's CDR3 is CSVPAVIGNEQFF. The CDR3 bases are TGCAGCGTACCGGCAGTGATCGGCAATGAGCAGTTCTTC. The chain couples TRBV29-1 to TRBJ2-1; unclear D gene. This CDR3 is built from 13 residues. In germline, CDR1 is SQVTM, CDR2 ANQGSEA. Trimming removed 6 bases at V and 6 bases at J, with 15 bases between.

This rearrangement joins TRBV7-3 to TRBJ2-2; D is perhaps TRBD1 or TRBD2 (5 bases each). Per germline, CDR1 SGHTA and CDR2 FQGTGA. This CDR3 has 14 residues. Trimming stripped 6 bases from V and 4 bases from J, with 12 bases between. CDR3 DNA: TGTGCCAGCAGACGGGACGGAGTCACCGGGGAGCTGTTTTTT. As protein: CASRRDGVTGELFF. Using reference TRBV7-3 and TRBJ2-2 for the parts outside the CDR3, the full variable domain is GAGVSQTPSNKVTEKGKYVELRCDPISGHTALYWYRQSLGQGPEFLIYFQGTGAADDSGLPNDRFFAVRPEGSVSTLKIQRTERGDSAVYLCASRRDGVTGELFFGEGSRLTVL.

This chain uses TRBV6-1 with TRBJ2-3; 8 bases fit TRBD2. The germline V gene has CDR1 MNHNS and CDR2 SASEGT. The length of the CDR3 is 16 residues. V was clipped by 6 bases and J by 3 bases; unmatched bases: 11. The CDR3, as DNA: TGTGCCAGCAGAAAAAGCCGGGGGGGCAGGACAGATACGCAGTATTTT. Translated, it gives CASRKSRGGRTDTQYF.

The V gene is TRBV10-3, the J gene TRBJ1-3; tentatively, D is TRBD1 (6 bases). The CDR3 is made up of 16 amino acids. Germline V CDR1 and CDR2: ENHRY, SYGVKD. With 5 bases removed from V and 0 bases from J, the gap between germline ends came to 14 bases. The CDR3 here is CAISSPGHSSGNTIYF. CDR3 DNA sequence: TGTGCCATCAGTTCACCGGGACATAGCTCTGGAAACACCATATATTTT.

This clonotype was observed a handful of times. This chain uses TRBV6-1 with TRBJ1-5, with 9 nucleotides matching TRBD1. With V trimmed by 10 bases and J by 7 bases, 14 bases remained unmatched. The CDR3 runs 15 residues. CDR1 is MNHNS and CDR2 is SASEGT in the germline V gene. CDR3 in amino acids: CATEGRDRVDQPQHF. The CDR3 nucleotides read TGTGCCACCGAAGGCCGGGACAGGGTGGACCAGCCCCAGCATTTT.

Remarks on this clonotype: A junction end diverges from the germline sequence, so it may reflect a read error. This chain links TRBV27 with TRBJ2-3; D is uncertain. The CDR3 has 13 amino acids. Germline V gives CDR1 MNHEY, CDR2 SMNVEV (reference sequence). CDR3 protein: CASSSDRTDAQFF. CDR3 DNA: TGTGCCAGCAGTTCAGACCGAACCGATGCGCAGTTTTTT.

This clonotype was seen a few times. The DNA of the CDR3 is TGCAGCGTTGAAGATACGCCCGGAAGGGGCATTCAGTACTTC. Translating it yields CSVEDTPGRGIQYF. The chain recombines TRBV29-1 with TRBJ2-4; weak D call: TRBD1 (5 bases). Germline V CDR1 and CDR2: SQVTM, ANQGSEA. Deletions cut 0 bases from V and 9 bases from J, with 15 bases between. The CDR3 sequence is 14 residues long.

The rearrangement joins TRBV5-1 to TRBJ2-2; D perhaps matches TRBD2 (5 bases). Germline-derived CDR1 and CDR2 are SGHRS and YFSETQ. Trimming left V 4 bases short and J 7 bases short, with 23 bases between. This CDR3 is built from 17 residues. CDR3 region: CASSRDSNPRLGGELFF. CDR3 bases: TGCGCCAGCAGCCGGGATAGTAACCCAAGGCTTGGCGGGGAGCTGTTTTTT.

The CDR3 sequence: CASSYTTGGLIGGELFF. CDR3 DNA: TGTGCCAGCAGTTACACGACAGGGGGTTTGATCGGCGGGGAGCTGTTTTTT. The V gene is TRBV6-2 or TRBV6-3, the J gene TRBJ2-2, with 9 bases fitting TRBD1. Germline CDR1 is MNHEY and CDR2 is SVGEGT. V was pared by 2 bases and J by 7 bases, with 11 bases of the junction left unmatched. There are 17 residues in the CDR3.

In its sample, this clonotype ranks as medium-sized. This chain joins TRBV6-1 and TRBJ1-4, with 9 bases identical to TRBD1. Germline CDR1 reads MNHNS; CDR2 reads SASEGT. The CDR3 extends over 15 amino acids. J lost 7 bases, V lost 2 bases, and 5 bases had no gene match. The CDR3 DNA follows: TGTGCCAGCAGTGAAACAACAGGGGGCGGTGAAAAACTGTTTTTT. Its protein product is CASSETTGGGEKLFF.

This clonotype appeared once. V usage is TRBV10-1 and J usage is TRBJ2-3; TRBD2 matches 11 bases. CDR1 is WNHNN and CDR2 is SYGVQD in the germline V gene (reference sequence). J gave up 7 bases and V 8 bases, and 5 bases lay outside the gene matches. The CDR3 sequence is 13 residues long. The CDR3 DNA reads as TGCGCCAGCGGTAGCGGGGGGGCAAATACGCAGTATTTT. It specifies CASGSGGANTQYF.

The CDR3 coding sequence is TGTGCCAGCAGCGACGATAGCGGGAGGGCCCACGAGCAGTACTTC. Amino acid sequence: CASSDDSGRAHEQYF. This rearrangement joins TRBV7-9 to TRBJ2-4, with 11 bases matching TRBD2. Gene TRBJ2-7 matches the end of the DNA better, so the J call may be wrong. Germline CDR1 SEHNR, CDR2 FQNEAQ (reference sequence). This CDR3 region has 15 residues.

The table lists this clonotype with a few counts. The CDR3 DNA sequence: TGTGCCAGCAGTGGTTTCGAGGACTACGACTTCTTC. It codes for CASSGFEDYDFF. The chain joins TRBV2 to TRBJ2-1; a weak D match, TRBD2 (6 bases). Germline V gene sequence: CDR1 SNHLY, CDR2 FYNNEI. With 4 bases removed from V and 16 bases from J, the gap between germline ends came to 17 bases. CDR3 length: 12 residues.

This clonotype was picked up many times. The rearrangement joins TRBV6-5 to TRBJ2-6, with 7 bases matching TRBD2. J lost 4 bases, V lost 2 bases, and 5 bases had no gene match. The germline V gene has CDR1 MNHEY and CDR2 SVGAGI. This CDR3 contains 16 residues. The CDR3 sequence: CASSYGGSTGANVLTF. CDR3 bases: TGTGCCAGCAGTTACGGCGGGAGCACAGGGGCCAACGTCCTGACTTTC.

This clonotype was detected ten times or more. This chain links TRBV4-2 with TRBJ2-1, with no clear D. The V end was cut by 4 bases, the J end by 6 bases, with 10 bases between. The CDR3 has 13 residues. From germline, CDR1 is LGHNA and CDR2 YNFKEQ. The CDR3 coding sequence is TGTGCCAGCAGCCGCACACCCAGCAATGAGCAGTTCTTC. This sequence encodes CASSRTPSNEQFF.

This clonotype was observed at least ten times. The rearrangement joins TRBV6-1 to TRBJ1-5; the D is unclear. Trimming stripped 6 bases from V and 3 bases from J, with 12 bases between. The CDR3 spans 14 residues. Germline V gene sequence: CDR1 MNHNS, CDR2 SASEGT. CDR3 protein: CASSQPGYNQPQHF. The CDR3 DNA sequence: TGTGCCAGCAGCCAACCGGGGTACAATCAGCCCCAGCATTTT.

This chain joins TRBV10-2 and TRBJ2-1, with a weak D call TRBD2 (5 bases). There are 12 residues in the CDR3. Germline CDR1 WSHSY, CDR2 SAAADI. The V end lost 6 bases, the J end lost 8 bases, and 11 bases lay between the germline ends. The CDR3 reads CASSQEADEQFF. The CDR3 bases are TGCGCCAGCAGCCAGGAGGCGGATGAGCAGTTCTTC.

This clonotype was observed a handful of times. The V and J genes are TRBV25-1 and TRBJ1-1, with a tentative D call TRBD1 (5 bases). Germline V lookup: CDR1 MGHDK, CDR2 SYGVNS. The germline V and J ends were trimmed by 6 bases and 3 bases, with 11 bases remaining between them. CDR3 size: 13 residues. The CDR3 is CASSLGTHTEAFF. The CDR3 nucleotides read TGTGCCAGCAGCCTCGGGACGCACACTGAAGCTTTCTTT.

The gene calls are TRBV28 and TRBJ2-3, with TRBD2 matching over 8 bases. Losses at the gene ends were 6 bases for V and 12 bases for J; bases not matched to a gene: 14. The germline V gene encodes CDR1 MDHEN and CDR2 SYDVKM. The CDR3 sequence is 14 residues long. CDR3 region: CASSVISGKETQYF. CDR3 coding DNA: TGTGCCAGCAGCGTGATTAGCGGGAAAGAGACCCAGTATTTT.

The rearrangement links TRBV6-5 to TRBJ2-1; D may correspond to TRBD1 or TRBD2 (5 bases each). V lost 0 bases to trimming and J lost 2 bases, with 5 bases between them. This CDR3 is built from 14 residues. Germline CDR1 and CDR2: MNHEY and SVGAGI. CDR3 in amino acids: CASSYSGAYNEQFF. CDR3 in DNA: TGTGCCAGCAGTTACTCGGGGGCCTACAATGAGCAGTTCTTC.

The J gene is TRBJ2-3, the V gene TRBV4-1, with TRBD2 matching 11 bases. Trimming at V came to 4 bases and at J to 6 bases, leaving 12 bases not matched to a gene. The germline V gene encodes CDR1 MGHRA and CDR2 YSYEKL. The CDR3 consists of 17 residues. The CDR3 DNA reads TGCGCCAGCAGCCTCCGAGGAACTAGCGGGAGTTTCGATACGCAGTATTTT. It yields the protein CASSLRGTSGSFDTQYF.

In its sample, this clonotype ranks as medium-sized. The V call is TRBV6-5, the J call TRBJ2-3; tentatively, D is TRBD1 or TRBD2 (5 bases each). V was shortened by 0 bases and J by 4 bases, with 11 bases between the two germline ends. CDR3 length: 15 residues. From germline, CDR1 is MNHEY and CDR2 SVGAGI. This CDR3 reads CASSYSLGAADTQYF. In nucleotides, the CDR3 is TGTGCCAGCAGTTACTCGCTCGGGGCTGCAGATACGCAGTATTTT.

V is TRBV7-2 and J is TRBJ2-5; 8 positions match TRBD1. Per the germline V gene, CDR1 is SGHTA and CDR2 is FQGNSA. The CDR3 is 14 amino acids. Trimming at V came to 5 bases and at J to 5 bases, leaving 7 bases not matched to a gene. The CDR3 loop is CASSLTGAWETQYF. The CDR3 DNA is TGTGCCAGCAGCCTGACAGGGGCCTGGGAGACCCAGTACTTC.